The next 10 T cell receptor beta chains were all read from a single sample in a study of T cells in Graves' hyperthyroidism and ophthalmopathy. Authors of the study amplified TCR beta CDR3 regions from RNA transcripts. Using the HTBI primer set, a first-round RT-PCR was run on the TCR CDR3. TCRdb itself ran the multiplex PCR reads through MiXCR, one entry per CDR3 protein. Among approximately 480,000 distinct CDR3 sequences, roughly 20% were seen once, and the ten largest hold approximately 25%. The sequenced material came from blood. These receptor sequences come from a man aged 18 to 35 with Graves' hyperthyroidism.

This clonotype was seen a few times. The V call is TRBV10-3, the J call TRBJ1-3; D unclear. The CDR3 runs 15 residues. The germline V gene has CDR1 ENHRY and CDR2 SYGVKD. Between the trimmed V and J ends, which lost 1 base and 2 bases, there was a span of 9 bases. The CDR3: CAISEWPLAGNTIYF. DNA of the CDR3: TGTGCCATCAGTGAGTGGCCCCTAGCTGGAAACACCATATATTTT.

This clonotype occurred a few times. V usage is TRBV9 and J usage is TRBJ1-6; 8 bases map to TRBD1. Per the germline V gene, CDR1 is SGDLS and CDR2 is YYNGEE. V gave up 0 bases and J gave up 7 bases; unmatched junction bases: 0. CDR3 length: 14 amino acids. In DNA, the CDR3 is TGTGCCAGCAGCGTAGCAGGGGGCAATTCACCCCTCCACTTT. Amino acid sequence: CASSVAGGNSPLHF.

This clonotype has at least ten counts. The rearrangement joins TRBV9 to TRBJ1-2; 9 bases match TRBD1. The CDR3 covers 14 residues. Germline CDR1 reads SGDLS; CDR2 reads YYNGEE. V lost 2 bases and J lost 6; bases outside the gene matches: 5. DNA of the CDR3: TGTGCCAGCAGCGTCGGGGGACAGGGTAATGGCTACACCTTC. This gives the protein CASSVGGQGNGYTF.

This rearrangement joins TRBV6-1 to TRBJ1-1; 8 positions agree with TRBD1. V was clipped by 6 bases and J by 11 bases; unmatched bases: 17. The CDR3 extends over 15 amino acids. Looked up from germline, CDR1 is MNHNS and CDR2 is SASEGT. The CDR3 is CASSTRGRQITRAFF. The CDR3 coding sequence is TGTGCCAGCAGCACCAGGGGGCGGCAGATAACCCGGGCTTTCTTT.

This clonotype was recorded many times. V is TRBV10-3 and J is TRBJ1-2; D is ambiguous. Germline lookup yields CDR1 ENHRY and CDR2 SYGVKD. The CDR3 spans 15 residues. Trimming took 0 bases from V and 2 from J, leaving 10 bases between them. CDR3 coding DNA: TGTGCCATCAGTGAGTCGGGCGGCAGAAACTATGGCTACACCTTC. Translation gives CAISESGGRNYGYTF.

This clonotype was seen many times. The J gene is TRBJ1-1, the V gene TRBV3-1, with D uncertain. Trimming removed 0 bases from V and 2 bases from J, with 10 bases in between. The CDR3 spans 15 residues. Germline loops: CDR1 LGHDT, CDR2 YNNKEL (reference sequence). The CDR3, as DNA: TGTGCCAGCAGCCAAGAAGGCCAGCGAAACACTGAAGCTTTCTTT. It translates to CASSQEGQRNTEAFF.

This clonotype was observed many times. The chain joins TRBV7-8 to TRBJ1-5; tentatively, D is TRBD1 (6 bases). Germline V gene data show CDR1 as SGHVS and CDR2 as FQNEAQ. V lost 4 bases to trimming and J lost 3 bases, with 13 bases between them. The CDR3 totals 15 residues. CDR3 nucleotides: TGTGCCAGCAGCTATGCTCGGACAGCCAATCAGCCCCAGCATTTT. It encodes CASSYARTANQPQHF. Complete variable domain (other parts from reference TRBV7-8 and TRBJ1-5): GAGVSQSPRYKVAKRGQDVALRCDPISGHVSLFWYQQALGQGPEFLTYFQNEAQLDKSGLPSDRFFAERPEGSVSTLKIQRTQQEDSAVYLCASSYARTANQPQHFGDGTRLSIL.

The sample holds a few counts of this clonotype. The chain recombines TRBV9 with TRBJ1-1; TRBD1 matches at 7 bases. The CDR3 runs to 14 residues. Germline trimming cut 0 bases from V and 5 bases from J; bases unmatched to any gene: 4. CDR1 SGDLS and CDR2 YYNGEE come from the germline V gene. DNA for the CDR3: TGTGCCAGCAGCGTAGGAGGGGGCAAGACTGAAGCTTTCTTT. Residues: CASSVGGGKTEAFF.

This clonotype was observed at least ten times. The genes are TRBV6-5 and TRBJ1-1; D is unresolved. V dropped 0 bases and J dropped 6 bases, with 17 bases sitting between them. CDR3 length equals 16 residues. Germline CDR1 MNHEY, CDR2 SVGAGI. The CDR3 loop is CASSYSWRAPEPEAFF. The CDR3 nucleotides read TGTGCCAGCAGTTACTCGTGGCGGGCCCCGGAGCCTGAAGCTTTCTTT.

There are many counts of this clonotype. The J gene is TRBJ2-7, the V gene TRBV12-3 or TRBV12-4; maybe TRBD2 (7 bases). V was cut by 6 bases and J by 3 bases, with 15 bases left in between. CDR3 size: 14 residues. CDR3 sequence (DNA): TGTGCCAGCAGGGGGGAGGGGGGTATCTACGAGCAGTACTTC. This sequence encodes CASRGEGGIYEQYF.